The 26 T cell receptor beta chains presented below share a single source sample, sequenced in a study of CD4 and CD8 cells across lung adenocarcinoma regions. TCRdb fed the PCR reads into MiXCR, producing one record per CDR3 protein. The sample has about 25,000 distinct CDR3 sequences, roughly half seen once; the top ten hold around 50%. Sequenced: CD8+ T cells from the center of a lung tumor. These receptor sequences come from a male donor with lung adenocarcinoma. The CD4 and CD8 labels of this study may be unreliable.

This clonotype has just one count. The chain employs TRBV6-1 and TRBJ2-3, with D possibly TRBD1 on 5 matching bases. Germline V CDR1 and CDR2: MNHNS, SASEGT. V gave up 1 base and J gave up 0 bases, with 17 bases separating them. The length of the CDR3 is 18 residues. Written as DNA, the CDR3 is TGTGCCAGCAGTGAAGGTTTTGTGTTTCAGGGAAGCACAGATACGCAGTATTTT. This translates into CASSEGFVFQGSTDTQYF.

The V and J genes are TRBV4-1 and TRBJ2-3, with TRBD2 identical over 8 bases. Germline assignment: CDR1 MGHRA and CDR2 YSYEKL. Germline trimming cut 0 bases from V and 1 base from J; bases unmatched to any gene: 15. This CDR3 is built from 20 residues. CDR3: CASSQDKGSSGASRTDTQYF. The DNA for the CDR3 is TGCGCCAGCAGCCAAGATAAGGGGAGTAGCGGGGCATCTCGCACAGATACGCAGTATTTT.

J is TRBJ2-3 and V is TRBV6-1; TRBD2 matches at 7 bases. Germline V gene data show CDR1 as MNHNS and CDR2 as SASEGT. This CDR3 has 14 residues. Trimming removed 7 bases from V and 2 bases from J; junction bases left unmatched: 6. CDR3 DNA sequence: TGTGCCAGCACTCCGGGAGGACCCACAGATACGCAGTATTTT. Translating it yields CASTPGGPTDTQYF.

This clonotype was picked up a small number of times. V is TRBV4-1 and J is TRBJ2-5, with D tentatively TRBD1 (5 bases). In germline, CDR1 is MGHRA, CDR2 YSYEKL. This CDR3 has 13 amino acids. With 2 bases removed from V and 5 bases from J, the gap between germline ends came to 9 bases. CDR3 nucleotides: TGCGCCAGCAGCCAACAGGGTTATGAGACCCAGTACTTC. It yields the protein CASSQQGYETQYF.

The count of this clonotype is one. CDR3 protein: CASSPPHGLETQYF. CDR3 DNA: TGTGCCAGCAGTCCCCCCCACGGGCTAGAGACCCAGTACTTC. The gene calls are TRBV28 and TRBJ2-5, with D unresolved. Germline assignment: CDR1 MDHEN and CDR2 SYDVKM. The V gene lost 5 bases and the J gene lost 4 bases, with 14 bases spanning the gap. The CDR3 is made up of 14 amino acids.

This clonotype has a count of ten or more. J is TRBJ2-3 and V is TRBV6-5; TRBD2 aligns across 8 bases. The ends lost 2 bases at V and 6 bases at J; junction bases unmatched: 10. Germline CDR1 MNHEY, CDR2 SVGAGI. The CDR3 covers 16 residues. The CDR3 region has the DNA TGTGCCAGCAGTTACACCCTCGCGGGAGGTCAGGATACGCAGTATTTT. As protein: CASSYTLAGGQDTQYF.

The table lists this clonotype with many counts. The chain couples TRBV6-5 to TRBJ2-3; D unclear. V was shortened by 4 bases and J by 4 bases, with 12 bases between the two germline ends. Germline V CDR1 and CDR2: MNHEY, SVGAGI. The CDR3 extends over 14 amino acids. CDR3 nucleotides: TGTGCCAGCAGTTCCACGACGACCTCAGATACGCAGTATTTT. Residues: CASSSTTTSDTQYF.

The gene calls are TRBV6-5 and TRBJ2-3; D is uncertain. Per germline, CDR1 MNHEY and CDR2 SVGAGI. This CDR3 has 15 amino acids. Trimming took off 3 bases at V and 0 bases at J, with 10 bases between the two ends. The CDR3 region is CASSYYQTSTDTQYF. The CDR3 DNA is TGTGCCAGCAGTTATTACCAGACTAGCACAGATACGCAGTATTTT.

This clonotype rates as medium-sized. The gene calls are TRBV27 and TRBJ2-4; 8 bases match TRBD1. The CDR3 sequence is 16 residues long. CDR1 and CDR2 (germline): MNHEY, SMNVEV (reference sequence). V gave up 9 bases and J gave up 1 base; unmatched junction bases: 11. As DNA, the CDR3 is TGTGCCAGACCGGGCAGGGGGCGAGGGGCCAAAAACATTCAGTACTTC. Translating it yields CARPGRGRGAKNIQYF.

This clonotype was detected ten times or more. V and J are TRBV6-5 and TRBJ2-4, with 13 bases identical to TRBD2. The CDR3 runs to 17 residues. Germline CDR1 is MNHEY and CDR2 is SVGAGI. The V and J ends lost 4 bases and 0 bases, in that order; junction bases with no gene match: 3. CDR3 sequence reads: CASSSGTSGIAKNIQYF. In DNA, the CDR3 is TGTGCCAGCAGTTCCGGGACTAGCGGGATAGCCAAAAACATTCAGTACTTC.

This chain links TRBV6-1 with TRBJ1-1, with D possibly being TRBD1 (6 bases). The CDR3 spans 11 residues. Germline V CDR1 and CDR2: MNHNS, SASEGT. V was shortened by 6 bases and J by 8 bases, with 10 bases between the two germline ends. This chain's CDR3 is CASSEGGEAFF. The DNA of the CDR3 is TGTGCCAGCAGCGAGGGGGGGGAAGCTTTCTTT.

The gene calls are TRBV10-1 and TRBJ1-1; D is ambiguous. Germline CDR1 and CDR2: WNHNN and SYGVQD (reference sequence). With 0 bases removed from V and 0 bases from J, the gap between germline ends came to 11 bases. The length of the CDR3 is 16 residues. The CDR3 DNA reads TGCGCCAGCAGTGAGTCGAAGGAGGGAATGAACACTGAAGCTTTCTTT. Translating it yields CASSESKEGMNTEAFF.

This clonotype was counted many times. J is TRBJ1-2 and V is TRBV7-2; D perhaps matches TRBD1 (5 bases). CDR1 and CDR2 (germline): SGHTA, FQGNSA. Between the trimmed V and J ends, which lost 0 bases and 4 bases, there was a span of 15 bases. The CDR3 spans 16 residues. The DNA of the CDR3 is TGTGCCAGCAGCTTAGCGACTACCGGGACGGGCTATGGCTACACCTTC. Translation: CASSLATTGTGYGYTF.

As to this clonotype: The germline gene is not matched at one end of the junction; a read error may be the cause. This sequence joins TRBV6-1 and TRBJ2-4, with D unclear. Germline loops: CDR1 MNHNS, CDR2 SASEGT. CDR3 length: 16 amino acids. CDR3 coding DNA: TGTGCCAGCAGTGAAGCGGGGATGTGGGTCAAAGACATTCAGTACTTC. Residues: CASSEAGMWVKDIQYF.

The V gene is TRBV12-3 or TRBV12-4, the J gene TRBJ1-1; tentative D call: TRBD1 (5 bases). Trimming removed 8 bases at V and 6 bases at J, with 10 bases between. CDR3 size: 11 residues. In DNA, the CDR3 is TGTGCCAGCGGACAACTTCCTGAAGCTTTCTTT. It translates to CASGQLPEAFF.

This chain uses TRBV27 with TRBJ2-5, with 7 nucleotides matching TRBD1. V was pared by 5 bases and J by 11 bases, with 23 bases of the junction left unmatched. The CDR3 is 17 amino acids. Germline CDR1 reads MNHEY; CDR2 reads SMNVEV (reference sequence). The CDR3 bases are TGTGCCAGCAGTCCCCGAGGGGGCCGAATGGGCTACAATGAGCAGTACTTC. Translated: CASSPRGGRMGYNEQYF.

Comments on this clonotype: One junction end disagrees with the germline gene, perhaps due to a read error. The J gene is TRBJ2-4, the V gene TRBV10-2; no clear D gene. CDR3 length: 13 amino acids. The germline V gene has CDR1 WSHSY and CDR2 SAAADI. This CDR3 is CARGLFRKNTQYF. CDR3 bases: TGCGCCAGGGGGTTGTTCCGCAAAAACACTCAGTACTTC.

The chain joins TRBV4-1 to TRBJ2-3; TRBD2 aligns across 8 bases. The J call may be mistaken, given a closer DNA end match to TRBJ2-7. The CDR3 is 17 amino acids. The germline V gene has CDR1 MGHRA and CDR2 YSYEKL. The CDR3 protein is CASSQVMGRGAKNTQYF. DNA of the CDR3: TGCGCCAGCAGCCAAGTTATGGGGCGGGGGGCCAAAAATACGCAGTACTTC.

This clonotype has ten or more counts. This CDR3 reads CASSEHGELFF. The CDR3 bases are TGTGCCAGCAGTGAACACGGGGAGCTGTTTTTT. This chain joins TRBV6-1 and TRBJ2-2; D gene uncertain. CDR1 and CDR2 (germline): MNHNS, SASEGT. The CDR3 length is 11 residues. Trimming removed 2 bases from V and 7 bases from J, with 2 bases in between.

The chain employs TRBV3-1 and TRBJ2-1; tentatively, D is TRBD1 (5 bases). V was cut by 4 bases and J by 1 base, with 11 bases left in between. This CDR3 has 15 amino acids. Looked up from germline, CDR1 is LGHDT and CDR2 is YNNKEL (reference sequence). The CDR3 nucleotides read TGTGCCAGCAGCCCGGGCAGGGCTTCCTACAATGAGCAGTTCTTC. Translating gives CASSPGRASYNEQFF.

The V gene is TRBV11-2, the J gene TRBJ2-1, with TRBD2 as a possible D gene (6 bases). The J call may be mistaken, given a closer DNA end match to TRBJ2-7. From germline, CDR1 is SGHAT and CDR2 FQNNGV. The CDR3 has 17 amino acids. The CDR3 is CASSLDLGLMEVGEQYF. Written as DNA, the CDR3 is TGTGCCAGCAGCTTAGACCTAGGACTAATGGAGGTCGGCGAGCAGTACTTC.

The chain couples TRBV25-1 to TRBJ2-3, with 9 bases aligning to TRBD1. After removal of 6 bases from V and 4 bases from J, the junction contained 5 bases not matched to a gene. Germline lookup yields CDR1 MGHDK and CDR2 SYGVNS. This CDR3 has 14 amino acids. The CDR3 DNA sequence: TGTGCCAGCAGCTGGGGACAGGGTGCAGATACGCAGTATTTT. Protein product: CASSWGQGADTQYF.

The V gene is TRBV10-1, the J gene TRBJ2-3, with 8 bases that match TRBD2. V was clipped by 2 bases and J by 5 bases; unmatched bases: 3. This CDR3 spans 14 amino acids. The germline V gene encodes CDR1 WNHNN and CDR2 SYGVQD (reference sequence). CDR3 nucleotide sequence: TGCGCCAGCAGTGAGGGTCTAGCGGGAGATACGCAGTATTTT. Translated: CASSEGLAGDTQYF.

V is TRBV12-3 or TRBV12-4 and J is TRBJ2-5; 8 nucleotides line up with TRBD1. The J call may not be correct, given that the DNA end is closer to TRBJ2-7. This CDR3 is 13 amino acids long. The CDR3 spells CASSRGPIYEQYF. The CDR3 DNA reads TGTGCCAGCAGCAGGGGGCCTATCTACGAGCAGTACTTC.

Here the CDR3 DNA reads TGTGCCAGCAGCCCGGGACAGATTAATGAAAAACTGTTTTTT. Encoded protein: CASSPGQINEKLFF. The V gene is TRBV12-3 or TRBV12-4, the J gene TRBJ1-4; 7 nucleotides agree with TRBD1. Losses at the gene ends were 6 bases for V and 4 bases for J; bases not matched to a gene: 5. The CDR3 length is 14 residues.

V usage is TRBV4-1 and J usage is TRBJ2-2; D ambiguous. Trimming took 8 bases from V and 1 from J, leaving 8 bases between them. The germline CDR1 and CDR2 sequences are MGHRA and YSYEKL. The CDR3 runs to 13 residues. CDR3 DNA sequence: TGCGCCAGCGTGACCTGGAACACCGGGGAGCTGTTTTTT. It codes for CASVTWNTGELFF.